The source of this T cell receptor (beta chain) is a study of blood T cell repertoires in COVID-19. As originally analysed: Reference gene primer amplification gave nucleated cell count estimates. TCRdb keeps only in-frame clones here, not all; method: immunoSEQ multiplex PCR. That table supplies the V and J calls and clone size; D and trimming were determined from the DNA. This table holds more than 400,000 clones, approximately 90% found once. Which cohort a participant joined came from the clinical history participants gave. Sequenced input: PBMCs or T cells enriched from blood (not recorded which). The TCR sequence derives from a woman younger than 35 who had recovered from COVID-19.

CDR3 DNA sequence: TGCGCCAGCAGCCAGGAAGGCGGACAGGACCTCACAGATACGCAGTATTTT. Translation: CASSQEGGQDLTDTQYF. The V and J genes are TRBV4-1 and TRBJ2-3; TRBD1 aligns across 7 bases. V lost 3 bases, J lost 2 bases, and 11 bases stayed unmatched. The CDR3 is 17 residues long. In germline, CDR1 is MGHRA, CDR2 YSYEKL.